The next 8 T cell receptor beta chains were all read from a single sample in a study of CD8+CD57+ T cells in acquired aplastic anemia. The sequenced patients had an expansion of CD8+CD57+ cells seen by flow cytometry. TCR beta VDJ and CDR3 were profiled, and genomic DNA was the template. MiXCR, run by TCRdb on the reads, gives a single entry per CDR3 protein. The sample shows around 220,000 distinct CDR3 sequences, about half of them seen only once. What was sequenced was sorted CD4+, CD8+, or CD8+CD57+ T cells (not recorded which) from PBMCs. Receptor source: a human donor with aplastic anemia.

This clonotype showed up just a few times. At one end the junction does not follow the germline gene, possibly because of a read error. This chain uses TRBV19 with TRBJ2-5; D is ambiguous. This CDR3 region has 10 residues. CDR1 is LNHDA and CDR2 is SQIVND in the germline V gene (reference sequence). The CDR3 loop is CASSIEAQYF. Written as DNA, the CDR3 is TGTGCCAGTAGTATAGAGGCCCAGTACTTC.

In its sample, this clonotype was seen once. The chain employs TRBV20-1 and TRBJ2-3; D remains ambiguous. Per germline, CDR1 DFQATT and CDR2 SNEGSKA (reference sequence). With 7 bases removed from V and 3 bases from J, the gap between germline ends came to 8 bases. CDR3 size: 11 residues. The CDR3 region has the DNA TGCAGTGTCTACGGTACAGATACGCAGTATTTT. This encodes CSVYGTDTQYF.

Comment on this clonotype: Compared with germline, one end of the junction differs, possibly owing to a read error. The V gene is TRBV7-4, the J gene TRBJ2-3; 9 positions agree with TRBD2. The CDR3 contains 16 residues. CDR1 and CDR2 (germline): SGHVT, SQSDAQ. In DNA, the CDR3 is TGTGCCAGCTGCTTTTGGGTAGCGGGGGCCGCAGATACGCAGTATTTT. This gives the protein CASCFWVAGAADTQYF.

This clonotype was seen many times. The chain has TRBV5-6 and TRBJ1-1, with unresolved D. Trimming took 6 bases from V and 5 from J, leaving 14 bases between them. The CDR3 totals 13 residues. Germline V lookup: CDR1 SGHDT, CDR2 YYEEEE. The CDR3 DNA follows: TGTGCCAGCACCATCTACCGGGAAACTGAAGCTTTCTTT. This sequence encodes CASTIYRETEAFF.

Details on this clonotype: A much larger clone lies one base from this, so it may be a read error. The chain joins TRBV10-3 to TRBJ2-7; weak D call: TRBD2 (6 bases). The CDR3 covers 16 residues. From germline, CDR1 is ENHRY and CDR2 SYGVKD. The CDR3 loop is CASSEGRLVDTYEQYF. The CDR3 DNA reads as TGTGCCAGCAGTGAAGGTAGACTAGTGGACACCTACGAGCAGTACTTC.

A word on this clonotype: A read error is possible here, since a much larger clone lies one base away. The J gene is TRBJ1-1, the V gene TRBV2, with unresolved D. Germline V gene data show CDR1 as SNHLY and CDR2 as FYNNEI. V lost 8 bases, J lost 6 bases, and 4 bases lay in between. CDR3 length: 9 amino acids. CDR3 residues: CASGAEAFF. CDR3 nucleotides: TGTGCCAGCGGGGCTGAAGCTTTCTTT.

Turning to this clonotype: A single base separates this from a much larger clone, so it may be a read error. The CDR3 carries no conserved terminal phenylalanine or tryptophan, so it likely arises from a read error. V is TRBV6-6 and J is TRBJ2-7; 7 bases are a match to TRBD1. The CDR3 is 11 amino acids. The V gene end was trimmed by 10 bases and the J gene end by 6 bases; junction bases not matched to a gene: 6. Per germline, CDR1 MNHNY and CDR2 SVGAGI (reference sequence). CDR3: CATQKGAEQYL. Here the CDR3 DNA reads TGTGCCACCCAGAAGGGGGCCGAGCAGTACCTC.

This clonotype was recorded a few times. This chain links TRBV28 with TRBJ2-1; D uncertain. The CDR3 sequence is 13 residues long. V was pared by 3 bases and J by 7 bases, with 10 bases between. Looked up from germline, CDR1 is MDHEN and CDR2 is SYDVKM. The DNA of the CDR3 is TGTGCCAGCAGTTTTGGCACCTTGAATGAGCAGTTCTTC. Translated, it gives CASSFGTLNEQFF.